These 24 T cell receptor beta chains came from one sample sequenced in a study of blood T cell repertoires in COVID-19. This table comes from immunoSEQ multiplex PCR, and its TCRdb copy is limited to in-frame clones, with some not included. Among approximately 250,000 clones, roughly 90% were seen once, and the ten largest hold about 1%. The source material was PBMCs or T cells enriched from blood (not recorded which). The receptors were gathered from a woman younger than 45 who had recovered from COVID-19.

The chain uses TRBV15 and TRBJ2-3; D possibly corresponds to TRBD2 (6 bases). This CDR3 is built from 17 residues. Per the germline V gene, CDR1 is LNHNV and CDR2 is YYDKDF (reference sequence). V lost 0 bases and J lost 0, with 13 bases in between. The CDR3 here is CATSRDRGYPSTDTQYF. CDR3 in DNA: TGTGCCACCAGCAGAGATCGGGGGTACCCTAGCACAGATACGCAGTATTTT. The full variable domain, its missing parts supplied by reference TRBV15 and TRBJ2-3, is DAMVIQNPRYQVTQFGKPVTLSCSQTLNHNVMYWYQQKSSQAPKLLFHYYDKDFNNEADTPDNFQSRRPNTSFCFLDIRSPGLGDTAMYLCATSRDRGYPSTDTQYFGPGTRLTVL.

Many counts were recorded for this clone. The genes are TRBV28 and TRBJ1-1; TRBD1 agrees at 10 bases. CDR1 and CDR2 from the germline V gene are MDHEN and SYDVKM. V gave up 5 bases and J gave up 7 bases; unmatched junction bases: 10. The CDR3 has 15 amino acids. The CDR3 nucleotides read TGTGCCAGCAGTGAGCATGGACAGGGGGTAAGTGAAGCTTTCTTT. Translation: CASSEHGQGVSEAFF.

V and J are TRBV6-1 and TRBJ1-2; 7 nucleotides agree with TRBD1. Germline V lookup: CDR1 MNHNS, CDR2 SASEGT. V shed 2 bases and J 4 bases; nucleotides not matched to a gene: 16. There are 18 residues in the CDR3. The CDR3 DNA follows: TGTGCCAGCAGTGAATCCTTTCCGCCGGGACAGAGATTCTATGGCTACACCTTC. Residues: CASSESFPPGQRFYGYTF.

V usage is TRBV5-3 and J usage is TRBJ2-1; 12 bases agree with TRBD2. TRBV5-3 is assigned to the ORF class and has an uncertain function. V shed 4 bases and J 0 bases; nucleotides not matched to a gene: 8. The CDR3 contains 18 residues. CDR3 sequence reads: CARSHWTSGVSSYNEQFF. The CDR3 coding sequence is TGTGCCAGAAGCCACTGGACTAGCGGGGTGAGCTCCTACAATGAGCAGTTCTTC.

The rearrangement links TRBV2 to TRBJ1-1, with D uncertain. V was shortened by 2 bases and J by 0 bases, with 4 bases between the two germline ends. This CDR3 has 13 amino acids. Germline-derived CDR1 and CDR2 are SNHLY and FYNNEI. The chain's CDR3 is CASSENMNTEAFF. The CDR3 bases are TGTGCCAGCAGTGAAAACATGAACACTGAAGCTTTCTTT.

The chain combines TRBV15 with TRBJ1-4; TRBD1 aligns across 8 bases. This CDR3 comprises 17 residues. After removal of 4 bases from V and 4 bases from J, the junction contained 11 bases not matched to a gene. Germline CDR1 and CDR2: LNHNV and YYDKDF (reference sequence). The CDR3 protein is CATSTPDRGRVNEKLFF. Here the CDR3 DNA reads TGTGCCACCAGCACCCCCGACAGGGGCCGGGTTAATGAAAAACTGTTTTTT.

V is TRBV7-8 and J is TRBJ2-7, with a possible D match to TRBD2 (6 bases). The germline gives CDR1 SGHVS, CDR2 FQNEAQ. CDR3 length: 14 amino acids. Deletions cut 2 bases from V and 2 bases from J, with 10 bases between. DNA for the CDR3: TGTGCCAGCAGCTTAACGGGGACTGCCTACGAGCAGTACTTC. Its translation: CASSLTGTAYEQYF.

The rearrangement uses TRBV15 and TRBJ1-2, with D tentatively TRBD1 (5 bases). Trimming removed 6 bases from V and 8 bases from J, with 13 bases in between. CDR1 LNHNV and CDR2 YYDKDF come from the germline V gene (reference sequence). CDR3 length equals 12 residues. CDR3 residues: CATSGQGGGYTF. DNA of the CDR3: TGTGCCACCAGTGGGCAGGGTGGAGGCTACACCTTC.

The V and J genes are TRBV6-2 or TRBV6-3 and TRBJ1-2; no definite D call. CDR1 MNHEY and CDR2 SVGEGT come from the germline V gene. The CDR3 sequence is 13 residues long. V lost 2 bases and J lost 4, with 8 bases in between. Written as DNA, the CDR3 is TGTGCCAGCAGTTACGAGGGTCCCTATGGCTACACCTTC. Translating gives CASSYEGPYGYTF.

This chain uses TRBV6-1 with TRBJ1-2; D is possibly TRBD1 (6 bases). Trimming took off 9 bases at V and 8 bases at J, with 19 bases between the two ends. The germline V gene has CDR1 MNHNS and CDR2 SASEGT. The CDR3 extends over 13 amino acids. The CDR3 DNA is TGTGCCAGTTCAACAGGGCCCAGGGAAGGCTACACCTTC. Its translation: CASSTGPREGYTF.

The V gene is TRBV4-3, the J gene TRBJ1-2; 11 bases fit TRBD1. The germline V gene has CDR1 LGHNA and CDR2 YSLEER. With V trimmed by 3 bases and J by 4 bases, 4 bases remained unmatched. CDR3 size: 15 residues. CDR3 region: CASSQGQGEVYGYTF. The CDR3 DNA reads as TGCGCCAGCAGCCAGGGACAGGGGGAGGTCTATGGCTACACCTTC.

V and J are TRBV7-2 and TRBJ1-4, with D tentatively TRBD1 (6 bases). This CDR3 comprises 14 residues. Germline loops: CDR1 SGHTA, CDR2 FQGNSA. The V end was cut by 3 bases, the J end by 8 bases, with 13 bases between. The CDR3 sequence: CASSFQHGQEKLFF. The CDR3, as DNA: TGTGCCAGCAGCTTCCAACATGGACAGGAAAAACTGTTTTTT.

The rearrangement links TRBV19 to TRBJ2-5, with TRBD2 matching 7 bases. This CDR3 contains 16 residues. The ends lost 3 bases at V and 4 bases at J; junction bases unmatched: 11. Germline V gives CDR1 LNHDA, CDR2 SQIVND (reference sequence). The CDR3 nucleotides read TGTGCCAGTAGTATCACCATCAGACTAGCAGGAGAGACCCAGTACTTC. As protein: CASSITIRLAGETQYF.

The rearrangement uses TRBV28 and TRBJ1-5; 8 positions match TRBD1. The CDR3 covers 17 residues. The junction had 11 bases not matched to a gene; V was cut back by 5 bases and J by 2 bases. CDR1 is MDHEN and CDR2 is SYDVKM in the germline V gene. CDR3 DNA: TGTGCCAGCAGTCGAACCAGGGGGCCACTGGGCAATCAGCCCCAGCATTTT. Encoded protein: CASSRTRGPLGNQPQHF.

The CDR3 DNA sequence: TGTGCCAGCAGCCTCGACAGGGAGACCCAGTACTTC. Amino acid sequence: CASSLDRETQYF. This chain connects TRBV11-1 to TRBJ2-5, with D possibly being TRBD1 (6 bases). This CDR3 has 12 amino acids. Germline values: CDR1 SGHAT, CDR2 FQDESV (reference sequence). V lost 5 bases, J lost 5 bases, and 9 bases lay in between.

The chain employs TRBV3-1 (or the pseudogene TRBV3-2) and TRBJ2-5; D not resolved. The CDR3 length is 13 residues. V lost 1 base and J 4 bases, leaving 7 bases between the germline ends. Germline V lookup: CDR1 LGHDT, CDR2 YNNKEL (reference sequence). The CDR3 spells CASSQVARETQYF. The CDR3, as DNA: TGTGCCAGCAGCCAAGTCGCTAGAGAGACCCAGTACTTC.

The chain combines TRBV10-3 with TRBJ2-5, with TRBD2 matching 7 bases. CDR3 length: 14 amino acids. CDR1 is ENHRY, CDR2 SYGVKD, per germline. Trimming removed 4 bases from V and 5 bases from J; junction bases left unmatched: 7. The CDR3 is CAISAGGGVETQYF. The CDR3 nucleotides read TGTGCCATCAGTGCGGGGGGAGGGGTGGAGACCCAGTACTTC.

The chain uses TRBV19 and TRBJ1-2; D gene unclear. Germline V CDR1 and CDR2: LNHDA, SQIVND (reference sequence). V dropped 9 bases and J dropped 3 bases, with 20 bases sitting between them. The CDR3 runs 15 residues. The CDR3 is CASLSVRERHYGYTF. The CDR3 DNA reads TGTGCCAGCCTATCCGTGAGGGAAAGGCACTATGGCTACACCTTC.

The chain employs TRBV7-9 and TRBJ1-2; 9 bases line up with TRBD1. V dropped 1 base and J dropped 4; count of bases not matched to a gene: 4. Germline assignment: CDR1 SEHNR and CDR2 FQNEAQ (reference sequence). This CDR3 is built from 15 residues. This CDR3 is CASSLGQGETYGYTF. CDR3 coding DNA: TGTGCCAGCAGCTTAGGACAGGGGGAGACCTATGGCTACACCTTC.

V and J are TRBV27 and TRBJ2-1; perhaps TRBD2 as D (5 bases). The CDR3 runs 12 residues. V dropped 9 bases and J dropped 10 bases, with 16 bases sitting between them. CDR1 MNHEY and CDR2 SMNVEV come from the germline V gene (reference sequence). CDR3 sequence reads: CASGNGIREQFF. The CDR3, as DNA: TGTGCCAGTGGAAACGGGATCCGCGAGCAGTTCTTC.

This chain uses TRBV5-1 with TRBJ1-1; D perhaps matches TRBD1 (5 bases). Germline lookup yields CDR1 SGHRS and CDR2 YFSETQ. Trimming removed 0 bases at V and 6 bases at J, with 12 bases between. The CDR3 runs to 14 residues. CDR3 region: CASSLARGGSEAFF. The CDR3 bases are TGCGCCAGCAGCTTGGCCCGGGGGGGATCTGAAGCTTTCTTT.

J is TRBJ1-6 and V is TRBV18; 7 nucleotides line up with TRBD1. The J segment lost 9 bases and the V segment lost 2 bases, leaving 7 bases of the junction unmatched. CDR3 length: 15 residues. CDR1 and CDR2 from the germline V gene are KGHSH and LQKENI. The CDR3 DNA reads as TGTGCCAGCTCACCAGCCCACAGGGGTGGTTCACCCCTCCACTTT. Translation gives CASSPAHRGGSPLHF.

The chain combines TRBV28 with TRBJ1-1, with D perhaps matching TRBD1 (6 bases). In germline, CDR1 is MDHEN, CDR2 SYDVKM. CDR3 length: 17 amino acids. With 0 bases removed from V and 1 base from J, the gap between germline ends came to 15 bases. CDR3 region: CASSLWGLGQKNTEAFF. The CDR3 bases are TGTGCCAGCAGTTTATGGGGACTAGGACAGAAGAACACTGAAGCTTTCTTT. The full variable domain, with the rest looked up from reference TRBV28 and TRBJ1-1, is DVKVTQSSRYLVKRTGEKVFLECVQDMDHENMFWYRQDPGLGLRLIYFSYDVKMKEKGDIPEGYSVSREKKERFSLILESASTNQTSMYLCASSLWGLGQKNTEAFFGQGTRLTVV.

CDR3 DNA: TGTGCCAGCAGTGATTGGTCAGCGGGCCGGGATACGCAGTATTTT. Its protein product is CASSDWSAGRDTQYF. The chain recombines TRBV25-1 with TRBJ2-3; maybe TRBD2 (6 bases). CDR3 size: 15 residues. From germline, CDR1 is MGHDK and CDR2 SYGVNS. V was clipped by 3 bases and J by 6 bases, with 16 bases between them.